This TCR beta chain was captured in a study of T cell responses to AZD1222 COVID-19 vaccine (TCRdb year 2021). At the level of the whole study: Because spike-specific TCR depth and breadth did not differ between the two schedules, AZD1222 recipients who got a second dose at roughly 4 weeks were pooled with those who got a second dose at roughly 12 weeks. A total of 230 to 250 trial participants underwent TCR sequencing, of whom 207 received two doses of AZD1222 and about 25 received two doses of the MenACWY control vaccine. Trial participants were enrolled by age into 18-55, 56-69 and 70-plus year subgroups, with approximately 160, 26 and 62 TCR-sequenced participants respectively.

The sample's time point label is to be understood as: baseline before first vaccination. Samples from vaccinated people were obtained from the UK trials COV001 and COV002, which included a single-blind randomized controlled phase 2/3 trial of AZD1222 (ChAdOx1 nCoV-19) in healthy adults. For TCRbeta chain sequencing, PBMC samples were collected from trial participants at day 0 and at day 28 after the second dose. On the study overall, not on this receptor specifically: A significant rise in spike-specific TCR breadth and depth was observed after two AZD1222 doses relative to day 0 and relative to MenACWY recipients. Epitopes outside the regions mutated in the B.1.351 and B.1.1.7 variants were reportedly recognized by nearly half of the unique spike-specific TCRs. Vaccine-associated CD4 TCRs spanned the whole spike protein, with dominant responses in regions 160-218 and 743-854. In the small 56-69-year group, the increase in depth fell short of significance, most likely because of low power. Participants were mostly white British, with more females than males. The authors suggested clonal diversity may have been underestimated. Conclusions about previously exposed vaccinees are limited because only six or seven AZD1222 recipients were SARS-CoV-2 seropositive at baseline. No day 14 peak-response samples were available, so repertoires were characterized only after the peak T cell response.

Concerning this clone: Its antigen has not been determined. Qualities for individual bases were not recorded, and no much larger clone is one base off.

The CDR3 regions of human TCRbeta chains were analyzed by immunosequencing. The authors' pipeline ran thus. TCRs in the repertoires were matched against a reference library of SARS-CoV-2-specific TCRs that had been generated with the MIRA antigen-specificity platform. Breadth was defined as the fraction of unique TCRs that were SARS-CoV-2-associated, and depth was defined as the fraction of total T cells that were SARS-CoV-2-associated. Each spike-specific TCR was assigned to its reactive spike region and to a CD4 or CD8 class using the MIRA data. Log10-transformed breadth and depth values were compared by one-way ANOVA with Sidak's multiple comparisons tests. What TCRdb holds here is the immuneACCESS table cut down to in-frame rearrangements. Part of the clones is not present; checked against another copy, under half of the missing clones reflect an unresolved V gene, and the others are unexplained. Clonal size and the V and J genes are those of that table, whereas D and trimming came from the DNA. The sample yields approximately 110,000 clones; about 88% were counted once. The leading ten clones occupy approximately 17% of the sample.

The receptor was derived from an adult in good health. The sample consisted of peripheral blood, taken on day 0 of AZD1222 vaccination.

Here is the DNA: TGTGCCAGCAGTTCTAGCGGGGGGACCTCGGCCCAGTACTTC. It translates as CASSSSGGTSAQYF. The V gene is TRBV6-5 and the J gene is TRBJ2-5, with TRBD2 matching 11 junction bases. CDR3 length: 14 amino acids, cysteine to phenylalanine. The retained sequence is limited to the CDR3, 42 bases, with the frame set at the first base. Here V drops 4 bases and J drops 9 bases, and the junction holds 7 bases not matched to any gene. Looking up the germline V gene yields CDR1 MNHEY and CDR2 SVGAGI.